A single sample gave rise to the 23 T cell receptor beta chains below, sequenced in a study of blood T cell repertoires in COVID-19. Some clones are missing from TCRdb's copy, which holds only in-frame ones; the method was immunoSEQ multiplex PCR. The sample has about 370,000 clones, nearly 90% seen once. The sequenced material came from PBMCs or T cells enriched from blood (not recorded which). The receptors come from a woman under 40 who had recovered from COVID-19.

V usage is TRBV12-3 or TRBV12-4 and J usage is TRBJ1-2, with no clear D. The ends were cut back, 6 bases at V and 8 bases at J, with 16 bases in the middle. CDR3 length: 13 amino acids. CDR3 DNA sequence: TGTGCCAGCAGGCGAGCGGCGGGAAAGGGCTACACCTTC. Its protein is CASRRAAGKGYTF.

The J gene is TRBJ2-1, the V gene TRBV9; 8 nucleotides agree with TRBD2. Trimming removed 4 bases from V and 2 bases from J; junction bases left unmatched: 5. The CDR3 has 15 residues. Germline assignment: CDR1 SGDLS and CDR2 YYNGEE. CDR3 region: CASSPHSGTYNEQFF. The CDR3 bases are TGTGCCAGCAGCCCTCATAGCGGGACCTACAATGAGCAGTTCTTC.

This clone occurred many times. This chain joins TRBV13 and TRBJ2-7; TRBD2 aligns across 7 bases. The junction had 10 bases not matched to a gene; V was cut back by 2 bases and J by 6 bases. The CDR3 is made up of 15 amino acids. Germline lookup yields CDR1 PRHDT and CDR2 FYEKMQ (reference sequence). This chain's CDR3 is CASSLRGEGGVEQYF. CDR3 nucleotide sequence: TGTGCCAGCAGCTTACGAGGTGAGGGAGGGGTCGAGCAGTACTTC.

V and J are TRBV4-1 and TRBJ2-1, with D uncertain. Looked up from germline, CDR1 is MGHRA and CDR2 is YSYEKL. V was trimmed by 0 bases and J by 8 bases, leaving 11 bases between them. The CDR3 runs 14 residues. CDR3 DNA sequence: TGCGCCAGCAGCCAAGAGTCCCTAATCGATGAGCAGTTCTTC. Protein product: CASSQESLIDEQFF.

The chain carries TRBV2 and TRBJ1-5; the match to TRBD1 covers 9 bases. From germline, CDR1 is SNHLY and CDR2 FYNNEI. V was pared by 7 bases and J by 8 bases, with 6 bases of the junction left unmatched. CDR3 length: 13 amino acids. CDR3 DNA: TGTGCCAGCACCCCCGGACAGGGGAAGCCCCAGCATTTT. Translated: CASTPGQGKPQHF. Full variable domain (missing parts from reference TRBV2 and TRBJ1-5): EPEVTQTPSHQVTQMGQEVILRCVPISNHLYFYWYRQILGQKVEFLVSFYNNEISEKSEIFDDQFSVERPDGSNFTLKIRSTKLEDSAMYFCASTPGQGKPQHFGDGTRLSIL.

The chain couples TRBV5-4 to TRBJ1-1; the D is unclear. The CDR3 extends over 13 amino acids. Germline CDR1 and CDR2: SGHNT and YYREEE (reference sequence). With 3 bases removed from V and 7 bases from J, the gap between germline ends came to 13 bases. For the CDR3, the DNA is TGTGCCAGCAGCTCGGCGGGTGAGGGTGAAGCTTTCTTT. It specifies CASSSAGEGEAFF. Drawing the rest from reference TRBV5-4 and TRBJ1-1, the complete variable domain is ETGVTQSPTHLIKTRGQQVTLRCSSQSGHNTVSWYQQALGQGPQFIFQYYREEENGRGNFPPRFSGLQFPNYSSELNVNALELDDSALYLCASSSAGEGEAFFGQGTRLTVV.

This sequence joins TRBV7-6 and TRBJ2-7, with D perhaps TRBD1 (6 bases). V lost 0 bases and J lost 4, with 13 bases in between. The germline CDR1 and CDR2 sequences are SGHVS and FNYEAQ. The length of the CDR3 is 15 residues. CDR3 coding DNA: TGTGCCAGCAGCTTAGCGATCGGACAGAATTACGAGCAGTACTTC. It translates to CASSLAIGQNYEQYF.

The V gene is TRBV12-5, the J gene TRBJ1-5; 10 bases are a match to TRBD1. The CDR3 is 17 amino acids. Germline trimming cut 0 bases from V and 7 bases from J; bases unmatched to any gene: 9. Germline V lookup: CDR1 LGHNT, CDR2 FRNRAP. CDR3: CASGLVMGQGYRQPQHF. Here the CDR3 DNA reads TGTGCTAGTGGTTTGGTAATGGGACAGGGGTACAGACAGCCCCAGCATTTT.

The rearrangement uses TRBV20-1 and TRBJ1-4, with a tentative D call TRBD1 (6 bases). V dropped 4 bases and J dropped 4 bases, with 10 bases sitting between them. The CDR3 runs 13 residues. Per the germline V gene, CDR1 is DFQATT and CDR2 is SNEGSKA (reference sequence). Here the CDR3 reads CSATDRRNEKLFF. The CDR3 DNA follows: TGCAGTGCTACTGACAGGCGTAATGAAAAACTGTTTTTT.

The chain links TRBV15 to TRBJ2-7; D uncertain. The CDR3 covers 13 residues. Deletions cut 4 bases from V and 5 bases from J, with 12 bases between. The germline CDR1 and CDR2 sequences are LNHNV and YYDKDF (reference sequence). CDR3 loop: CATSTVMFHEQYF. Written as DNA, the CDR3 is TGTGCCACCAGCACGGTCATGTTCCACGAGCAGTACTTC.

The chain links TRBV11-2 to TRBJ1-1; 10 bases agree with TRBD1. V dropped 5 bases and J dropped 11; count of bases not matched to a gene: 14. Per germline, CDR1 SGHAT and CDR2 FQNNGV. CDR3 length: 15 amino acids. CDR3 in DNA: TGTGCCAGCAGCACCGACCCAGAGACAGGGGGCATTGCTTTCTTT. This gives the protein CASSTDPETGGIAFF.

CDR3 sequence: CATSDSSQPQHF. The CDR3 nucleotides are TGTGCCACCAGTGATTCAAGCCAGCCCCAGCATTTT. The V and J genes are TRBV24-1 and TRBJ1-5; D gene ambiguous. The CDR3 covers 12 residues. Germline V gene sequence: CDR1 KGHDR, CDR2 SFDVKD. Deletions cut 2 bases from V and 7 bases from J, with 5 bases between.

This clone was recorded only once. V and J are TRBV30 and TRBJ1-2; tentatively, D is TRBD1 (6 bases). The germline V gene encodes CDR1 GTSNPN and CDR2 SVGIG (reference sequence). The V gene lost 2 bases and the J gene lost 7 bases, with 17 bases spanning the gap. The CDR3 consists of 14 residues. CDR3 coding DNA: TGTGCCTGGAGTTCTAACAGGGTAGTAGGTGGCTACACCTTC. Protein sequence: CAWSSNRVVGGYTF.

This clone was seen once. The chain combines TRBV6-5 with TRBJ1-4; 11 positions match TRBD1. Germline V gives CDR1 MNHEY, CDR2 SVGAGI. The CDR3 length is 15 residues. V shed 10 bases and J 3 bases; nucleotides not matched to a gene: 7. CDR3 in DNA: TGTGCCACCGGACAGGGGGCCGGATCTAATGAAAAACTGTTTTTT. This gives the protein CATGQGAGSNEKLFF.

Only a few counts were recorded for this clone. This chain joins TRBV4-1 and TRBJ2-7, with D possibly being TRBD2 (10 bases). Germline V gives CDR1 MGHRA, CDR2 YSYEKL. Trimming stripped 3 bases from V and 6 bases from J, with 18 bases between. The CDR3 is made up of 15 amino acids. CDR3 amino acids: CASSHTLAGQGEQYF. In DNA form, the CDR3 reads TGCGCCAGCAGCCACACACTAGCGGGACAGGGCGAGCAGTACTTC.

The V call is TRBV5-4, the J call TRBJ2-2; a possible D gene is TRBD2 (6 bases). V dropped 1 base and J dropped 5 bases, with 12 bases sitting between them. This CDR3 is built from 15 residues. CDR1 is SGHNT and CDR2 is YYREEE in the germline V gene (reference sequence). The chain's CDR3 is CASSLIRGGTGELFF. CDR3 nucleotides: TGTGCCAGCAGCTTGATTAGGGGAGGAACCGGGGAGCTGTTTTTT.

This clone has just one count. V gene TRBV7-3 combines with J gene TRBJ2-1; 12 bases agree with TRBD2. J gave up 5 bases and V 6 bases, and 5 bases lay outside the gene matches. CDR3 length: 15 residues. Germline CDR1 SGHTA, CDR2 FQGTGA. The CDR3 nucleotides read TGTGCCAGCAGTTTTGGACTAGCGGGAAACAATGAGCAGTTCTTC. Its protein product is CASSFGLAGNNEQFF. Filled out from reference TRBV7-3 and TRBJ2-1, the complete variable domain reads GAGVSQTPSNKVTEKGKYVELRCDPISGHTALYWYRQSLGQGPEFLIYFQGTGAADDSGLPNDRFFAVRPEGSVSTLKIQRTERGDSAVYLCASSFGLAGNNEQFFGPGTRLTVL.

The chain links TRBV12-5 to TRBJ1-2; 9 bases match TRBD1. The germline V gene encodes CDR1 LGHNT and CDR2 FRNRAP. V dropped 0 bases and J dropped 8; count of bases not matched to a gene: 13. The CDR3 is made up of 17 amino acids. The CDR3, as DNA: TGTGCTAGTGGTTTGGTACTAAACCGGGACAGGGAGGGAGGCTACACCTTC. This gives the protein CASGLVLNRDREGGYTF.

The J gene is TRBJ2-1, the V gene TRBV7-6; D possibly corresponds to TRBD1 (6 bases). Germline values: CDR1 SGHVS, CDR2 FNYEAQ. Trimming left V 5 bases short and J 1 base short, with 12 bases between. This CDR3 spans 15 amino acids. CDR3 DNA: TGTGCCAGCAGCCCCTCGACAGGTTCCTACAATGAGCAGTTCTTC. The encoded protein is CASSPSTGSYNEQFF.

The V and J genes are TRBV6-5 and TRBJ1-4; D not certain. The CDR3 has 15 amino acids. Germline CDR1 is MNHEY and CDR2 is SVGAGI. The V end was cut by 3 bases, the J end by 4 bases, with 12 bases between. The CDR3: CASSYRGVGNEKLFF. In DNA, the CDR3 is TGTGCCAGCAGTTATCGCGGAGTAGGTAATGAAAAACTGTTTTTT.

In its sample, this clone was seen once. CDR3 nucleotide sequence: TGTGCCAGCAGCAAATTGCCAGGTGCAGATACGCAGTATTTT. Its protein product is CASSKLPGADTQYF. The chain has TRBV3-1 (or the pseudogene TRBV3-2) and TRBJ2-3; no clear D. This CDR3 has 14 residues. Trimming removed 5 bases from V and 4 bases from J, with 13 bases in between. CDR1 and CDR2 (germline): LGHDT, YNNKEL (reference sequence).

This chain joins TRBV5-1 and TRBJ1-1, with a possible D match to TRBD1 (5 bases). The CDR3 has 15 residues. V was shortened by 0 bases and J by 3 bases, with 12 bases between the two germline ends. Germline-derived CDR1 and CDR2 are SGHRS and YFSETQ. The CDR3 protein is CASSLDWGTDTEAFF. Here the CDR3 DNA reads TGCGCCAGCAGCTTGGATTGGGGCACCGACACTGAAGCTTTCTTT. Full variable domain (remainder filled in from reference TRBV5-1 and TRBJ1-1): KAGVTQTPRYLIKTRGQQVTLSCSPISGHRSVSWYQQTPGQGLQFLFEYFSETQRNKGNFPGRFSGRQFSNSRSEMNVSTLELGDSALYLCASSLDWGTDTEAFFGQGTRLTVV.

The rearrangement links TRBV18 to TRBJ2-7; D perhaps matches TRBD1 (6 bases). Germline CDR1 reads KGHSH; CDR2 reads LQKENI. V was cut by 6 bases and J by 2 bases, with 26 bases left in between. The CDR3 has 18 residues. Here the CDR3 DNA reads TGTGCCAGCTCGCCTAAGCCCCGGGGACACGCCGAAGCCTACGAGCAGTACTTC. It codes for CASSPKPRGHAEAYEQYF. Based on the CDR3 plus reference TRBV18 and TRBJ2-7, the full variable domain is NAGVMQNPRHLVRRRGQEARLRCSPMKGHSHVYWYRQLPEEGLKFMVYLQKENIIDESGMPKERFSAEFPKEGPSILRIQQVVRGDSAAYFCASSPKPRGHAEAYEQYFGPGTRLTVT.